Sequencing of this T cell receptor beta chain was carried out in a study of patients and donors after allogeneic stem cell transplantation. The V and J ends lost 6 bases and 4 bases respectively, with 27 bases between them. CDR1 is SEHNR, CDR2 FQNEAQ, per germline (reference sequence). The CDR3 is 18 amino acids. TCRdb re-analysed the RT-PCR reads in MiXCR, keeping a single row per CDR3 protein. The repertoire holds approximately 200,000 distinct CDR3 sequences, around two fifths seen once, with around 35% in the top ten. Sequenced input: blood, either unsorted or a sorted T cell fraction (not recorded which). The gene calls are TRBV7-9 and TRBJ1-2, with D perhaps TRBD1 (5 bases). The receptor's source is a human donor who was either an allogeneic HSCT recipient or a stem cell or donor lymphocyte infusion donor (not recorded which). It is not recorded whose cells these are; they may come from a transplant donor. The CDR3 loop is CASSPGFRGGLPSYGYTF. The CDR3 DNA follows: TGTGCCAGCAGTCCTGGATTTAGGGGTGGACTCCCGAGCTATGGCTACACCTTC. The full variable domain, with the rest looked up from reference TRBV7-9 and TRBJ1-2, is DTGVSQNPRHKITKRGQNVTFRCDPISEHNRLYWYRQTLGQGPEFLTYFQNEAQLEKSRLLSDRFSAERPKGSFSTLEIQRTEQGDSAMYLCASSPGFRGGLPSYGYTFGSGTRLTVV.